The entry below gives a single T cell receptor beta chain sequence along with its context. Its antigen is not identified. This sample is drawn from a study of a mutant IDH1 vaccine in newly diagnosed glioma. Study-level information: Across weeks 1, 3, 5, 7, 11, 15, 19 and 23, patients received a vaccination each time, eight in all. Vaccination was launched 4-6 weeks after radiotherapy alone, or with temozolomide cycles. Of the patients given treatment, about 62% were male and approximately 40% were female, and a mean age of roughly 40 years was recorded. Radiotherapy, temozolomide, or both had been given previously, and both were given to most.

The CDR3 contains 14 residues. J was trimmed by 5 bases and V by 2 bases; bases with no gene match: 3. Per germline, CDR1 MNHEY and CDR2 SVGAGI. Generated by immunoSEQ multiplex PCR, the TCRdb table keeps only in-frame clones and is missing some. The sample consists of about 53,000 clones, about 80% of them appearing once. The time point: week 5, during vaccination. It was 300 ug of mutant IDH1 20-mer peptide that made up each vaccine dose, given with topical imiquimod. The specimen was PBMCs, collected from a glioma patient whose treatment included an IDH1 peptide vaccine. The source is a woman aged 45 to 65 with glioma. This chain connects TRBV6-5 to TRBJ1-1; 9 bases are a match to TRBD1. CDR3 sequence reads: CASSYAGQGTEAFF. DNA of the CDR3: TGTGCCAGCAGTTACGCGGGACAGGGTACTGAAGCTTTCTTT.